This record concerns one TCR beta chain sequence. The data were produced by immunoSEQ multiplex PCR, yet TCRdb's version contains in-frame clones alone and is incomplete. The sample holds roughly 170,000 clones, around 80% seen once. The germline V gene encodes CDR1 MNHEY and CDR2 SMNVEV (reference sequence). The CDR3 consists of 16 residues. With 2 bases removed from V and 5 bases from J, the gap between germline ends came to 18 bases. The record originates from a study of blood T cell repertoires in COVID-19. Which cohort a participant joined came from the clinical history participants gave. The chain couples TRBV27 to TRBJ1-1; D might be TRBD1 (6 bases). The receptor was isolated from a man aged 45-65 years who had recovered from COVID-19. Specimen: PBMCs or T cells enriched from blood (not recorded which). For the CDR3, the DNA is TGTGCCAGCAGTTTAAACGCCAGGGGAGAGAGGACTGAAGCTTTCTTT. Translated: CASSLNARGERTEAFF.